This T cell receptor (beta chain) was captured by sequencing in a study of blood T cells in healthy people across ages. Study details: When template switching was applied, about one barcoded beta molecule was captured per two T cells. Study outcomes and limitations: Higher diversity and more naive CD4+ cells were features of long-lived donors, compared to aged donors.

Alongside a J-beta primer mix, a sample-barcoded 5' primer served in a second PCR lasting about 7 to 11 cycles. Via MiXCR, TCRdb re-called the 5' RACE reads, giving one row per CDR3 protein. The sample has roughly 1,500,000 distinct CDR3 sequences; about 35% are singletons. This clonotype was recorded at least ten times. Its antigen is as yet unknown. Per germline, CDR1 DFQATT and CDR2 SNEGSKA (reference sequence). Losses at the gene ends were 2 bases for V and 4 bases for J; bases not matched to a gene: 10. This CDR3 region has 15 residues. Sequencing was carried out using blood. This sequence joins TRBV20-1 and TRBJ1-2, with TRBD1 identical over 7 bases. This receptor was obtained from a woman between 25 and 40 years old in good health. In DNA form, the CDR3 reads TGCAGTGCTAGAAACCTCTTACAGGGGAGCTATGGCTACACCTTC. Amino acid sequence: CSARNLLQGSYGYTF.